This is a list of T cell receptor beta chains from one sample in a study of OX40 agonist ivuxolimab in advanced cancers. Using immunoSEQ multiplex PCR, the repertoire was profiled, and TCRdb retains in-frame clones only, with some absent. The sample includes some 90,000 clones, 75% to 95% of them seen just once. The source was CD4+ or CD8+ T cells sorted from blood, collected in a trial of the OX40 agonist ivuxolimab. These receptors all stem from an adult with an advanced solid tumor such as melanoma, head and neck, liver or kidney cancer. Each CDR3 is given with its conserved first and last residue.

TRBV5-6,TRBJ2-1,CASSLYTRLNNEQFF
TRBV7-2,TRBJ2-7,CASSHSSEQYF
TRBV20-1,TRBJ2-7,CSAAWSMKQYF
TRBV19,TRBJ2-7,CASSPTDRKLHEQYF
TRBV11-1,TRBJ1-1,CASSLGFSSQAFF
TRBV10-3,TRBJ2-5,CAISEGKETQYF
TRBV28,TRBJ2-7,CASRRSLGRTYEQYF
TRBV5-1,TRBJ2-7,CASSLDRGYEQYF
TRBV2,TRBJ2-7,CASRNSGGAGEQYF
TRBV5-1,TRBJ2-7,CASSLKASDGYEQYF
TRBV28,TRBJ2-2,CASSPVAGTSGNTGELFF
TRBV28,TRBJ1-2,CASSFKANYGYTF
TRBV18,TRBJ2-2,CASSRGQDGELFF
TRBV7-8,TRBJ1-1,CASSFAEMNTEAFF
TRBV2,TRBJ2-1,CASSPGLANNEQFF
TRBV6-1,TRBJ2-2,CASSEVRGYGELFF
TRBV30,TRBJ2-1,CAWSVGLAGENEQFF
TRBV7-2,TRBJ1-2,CASSLEGYYGYTF